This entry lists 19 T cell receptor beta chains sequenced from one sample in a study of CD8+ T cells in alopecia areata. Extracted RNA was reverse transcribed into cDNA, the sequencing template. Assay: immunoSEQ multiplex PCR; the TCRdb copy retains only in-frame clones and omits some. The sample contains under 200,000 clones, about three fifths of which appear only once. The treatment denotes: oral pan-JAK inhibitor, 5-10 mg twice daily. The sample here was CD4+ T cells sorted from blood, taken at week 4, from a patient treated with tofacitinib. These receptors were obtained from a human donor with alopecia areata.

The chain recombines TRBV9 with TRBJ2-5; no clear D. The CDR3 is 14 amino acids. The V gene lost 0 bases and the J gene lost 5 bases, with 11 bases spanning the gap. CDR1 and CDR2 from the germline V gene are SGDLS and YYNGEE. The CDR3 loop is CASSVAPTAETQYF. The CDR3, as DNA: TGTGCCAGCAGCGTAGCCCCGACGGCGGAGACCCAGTACTTC.

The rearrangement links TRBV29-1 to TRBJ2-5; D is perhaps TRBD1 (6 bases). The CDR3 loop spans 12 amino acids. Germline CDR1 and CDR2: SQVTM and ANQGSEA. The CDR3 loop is CSFFAGTKSQYF. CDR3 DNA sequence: TGCAGTTTCTTCGCCGGGACAAAGTCACAGTACTTC.

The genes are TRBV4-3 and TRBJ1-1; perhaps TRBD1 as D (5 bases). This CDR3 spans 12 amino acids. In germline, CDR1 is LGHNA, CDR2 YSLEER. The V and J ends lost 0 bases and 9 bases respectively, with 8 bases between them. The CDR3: CASSQEAGQAFF. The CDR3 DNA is TGCGCCAGCAGCCAAGAAGCAGGGCAAGCTTTCTTT.

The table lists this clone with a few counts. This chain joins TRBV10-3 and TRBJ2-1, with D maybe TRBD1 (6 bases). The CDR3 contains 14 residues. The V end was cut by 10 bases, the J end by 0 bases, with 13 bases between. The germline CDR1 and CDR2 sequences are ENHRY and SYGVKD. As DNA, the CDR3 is TGTGCCACCACCGGGACAATCTCCTACAATGAGCAGTTCTTC. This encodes CATTGTISYNEQFF.

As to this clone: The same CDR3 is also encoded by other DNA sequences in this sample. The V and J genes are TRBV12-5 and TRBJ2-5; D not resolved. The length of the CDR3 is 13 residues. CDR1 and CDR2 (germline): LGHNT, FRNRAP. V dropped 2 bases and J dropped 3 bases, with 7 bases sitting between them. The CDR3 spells CASGLFLKETQYF. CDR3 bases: TGTGCTAGTGGTTTGTTTCTGAAAGAGACCCAGTACTTC.

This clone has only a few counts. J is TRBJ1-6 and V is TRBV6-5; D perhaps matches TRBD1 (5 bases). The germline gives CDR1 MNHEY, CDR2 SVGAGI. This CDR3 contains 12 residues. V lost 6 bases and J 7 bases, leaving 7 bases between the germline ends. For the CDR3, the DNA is TGTGCCAGCAGCCGACAGAATTCACCCCTCCACTTT. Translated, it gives CASSRQNSPLHF.

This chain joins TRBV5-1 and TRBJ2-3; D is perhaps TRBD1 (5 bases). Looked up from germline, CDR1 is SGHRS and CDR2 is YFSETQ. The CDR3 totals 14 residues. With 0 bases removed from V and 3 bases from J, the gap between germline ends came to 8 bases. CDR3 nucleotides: TGCGCCAGCAGCTTGGTTGGGGCAACAGATACGCAGTATTTT. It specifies CASSLVGATDTQYF.

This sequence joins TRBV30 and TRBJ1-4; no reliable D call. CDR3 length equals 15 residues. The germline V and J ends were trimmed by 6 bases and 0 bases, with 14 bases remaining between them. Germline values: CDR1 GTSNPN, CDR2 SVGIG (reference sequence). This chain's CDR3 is CACHHNGATNEKLFF. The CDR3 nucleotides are TGTGCCTGCCATCACAACGGAGCAACTAATGAAAAACTGTTTTTT.

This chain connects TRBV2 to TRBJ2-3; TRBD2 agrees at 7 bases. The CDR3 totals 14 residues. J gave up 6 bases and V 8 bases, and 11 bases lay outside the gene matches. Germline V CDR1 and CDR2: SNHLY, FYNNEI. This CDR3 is CASWTGGAWDTQYF. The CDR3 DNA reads TGTGCCAGCTGGACGGGGGGAGCCTGGGATACGCAGTATTTT. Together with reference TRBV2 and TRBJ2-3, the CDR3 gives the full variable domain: EPEVTQTPSHQVTQMGQEVILRCVPISNHLYFYWYRQILGQKVEFLVSFYNNEISEKSEIFDDQFSVERPDGSNFTLKIRSTKLEDSAMYFCASWTGGAWDTQYFGPGTRLTVL.

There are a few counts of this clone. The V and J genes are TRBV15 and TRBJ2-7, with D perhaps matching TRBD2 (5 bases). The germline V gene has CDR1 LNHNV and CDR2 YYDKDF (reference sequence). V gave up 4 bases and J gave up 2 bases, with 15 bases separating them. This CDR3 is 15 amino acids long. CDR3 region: CATSIGLSTTYEQYF. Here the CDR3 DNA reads TGTGCCACCAGCATCGGACTGTCGACTACCTACGAGCAGTACTTC.

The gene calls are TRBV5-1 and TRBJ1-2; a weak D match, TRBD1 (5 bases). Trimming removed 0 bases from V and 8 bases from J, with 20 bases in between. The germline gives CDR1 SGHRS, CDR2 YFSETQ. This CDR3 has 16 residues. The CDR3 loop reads CASSLDPNDRPGGYTF. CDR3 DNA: TGCGCCAGCAGCTTGGACCCCAACGACAGACCCGGAGGCTACACCTTC. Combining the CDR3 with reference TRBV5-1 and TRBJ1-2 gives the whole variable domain KAGVTQTPRYLIKTRGQQVTLSCSPISGHRSVSWYQQTPGQGLQFLFEYFSETQRNKGNFPGRFSGRQFSNSRSEMNVSTLELGDSALYLCASSLDPNDRPGGYTFGSGTRLTVV.

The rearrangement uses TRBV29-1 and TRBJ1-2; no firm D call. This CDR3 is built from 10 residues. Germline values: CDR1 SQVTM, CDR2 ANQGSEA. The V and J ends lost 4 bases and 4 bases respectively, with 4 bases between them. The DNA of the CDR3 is TGCAGCGTTGTGAGCTATGGCTACACCTTC. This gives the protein CSVVSYGYTF.

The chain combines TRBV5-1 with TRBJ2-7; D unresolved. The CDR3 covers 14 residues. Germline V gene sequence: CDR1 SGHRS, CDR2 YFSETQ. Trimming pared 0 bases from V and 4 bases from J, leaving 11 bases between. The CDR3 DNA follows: TGCGCCAGCAGCTTGGCAAACAGCTTTTACGAGCAGTACTTC. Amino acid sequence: CASSLANSFYEQYF.

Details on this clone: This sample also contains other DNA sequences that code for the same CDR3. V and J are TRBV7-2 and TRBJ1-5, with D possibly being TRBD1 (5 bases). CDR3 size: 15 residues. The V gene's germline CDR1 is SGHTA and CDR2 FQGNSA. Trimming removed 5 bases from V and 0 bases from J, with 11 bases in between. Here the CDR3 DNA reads TGTGCCAGCAGCCTCGCAGGGATTAGCAATCAGCCCCAGCATTTT. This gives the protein CASSLAGISNQPQHF.

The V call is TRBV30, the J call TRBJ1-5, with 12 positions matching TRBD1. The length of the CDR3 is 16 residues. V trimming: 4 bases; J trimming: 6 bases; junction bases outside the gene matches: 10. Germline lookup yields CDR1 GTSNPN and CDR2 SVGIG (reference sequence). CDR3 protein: CAWTTPGQGAIQPQHF. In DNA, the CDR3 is TGTGCCTGGACAACCCCGGGACAGGGGGCGATTCAGCCCCAGCATTTT. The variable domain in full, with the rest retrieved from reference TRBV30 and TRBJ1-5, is SQTIHQWPATLVQPVGSPLSLECTVEGTSNPNLYWYRQAAGRGLQLLFYSVGIGQISSEVPQNLSASRPQDRQFILSSKKLLLSDSGFYLCAWTTPGQGAIQPQHFGDGTRLSIL.

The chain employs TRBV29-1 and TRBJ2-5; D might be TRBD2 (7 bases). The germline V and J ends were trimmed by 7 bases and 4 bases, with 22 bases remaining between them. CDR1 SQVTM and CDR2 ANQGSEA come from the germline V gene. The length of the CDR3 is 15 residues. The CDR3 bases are TGCAGCGCCCGTCTAGGACAGAGCGGGACAGAGACCCAGTACTTC. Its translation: CSARLGQSGTETQYF.

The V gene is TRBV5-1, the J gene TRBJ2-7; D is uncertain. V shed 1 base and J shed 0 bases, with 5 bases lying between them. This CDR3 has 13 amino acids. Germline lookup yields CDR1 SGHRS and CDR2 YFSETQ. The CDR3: CASSLQSSYEQYF. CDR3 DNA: TGCGCCAGCAGCTTGCAGAGCTCCTACGAGCAGTACTTC.

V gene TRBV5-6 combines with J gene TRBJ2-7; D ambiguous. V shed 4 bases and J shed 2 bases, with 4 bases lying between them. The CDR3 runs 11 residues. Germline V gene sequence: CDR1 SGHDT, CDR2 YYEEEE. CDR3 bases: TGTGCCAGCAGCCGTACCTACGAGCAGTACTTC. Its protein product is CASSRTYEQYF.

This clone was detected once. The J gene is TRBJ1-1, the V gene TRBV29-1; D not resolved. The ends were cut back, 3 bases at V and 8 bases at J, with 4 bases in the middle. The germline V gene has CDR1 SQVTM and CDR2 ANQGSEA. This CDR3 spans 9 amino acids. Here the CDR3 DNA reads TGCAGCGTTGAGACAGAAGCTTTCTTT. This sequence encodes CSVETEAFF.